This T cell receptor beta chain stems from a study of T cells in Graves' hyperthyroidism and ophthalmopathy. Study information: Peripheral blood sampling occurred at initial diagnosis, before any treatment.

The CDR3 totals 15 residues. Germline V gives CDR1 ENHRY, CDR2 SYGVKD. Trimming pared 2 bases from V and 3 bases from J, leaving 10 bases between. Hyperthyroidism had been newly diagnosed in patients aged 18 to 65, and its duration was under 2 months. The diagnostic basis comprised clinical symptoms, serum thyroxine and TRAb, thyroid ultrasound and orbital computed tomography. The source material, RNA transcripts, was used to amplify TCR beta CDR3 regions. With the HTBI primer set, the TCR CDR3 went through a first round of RT-PCR. TCRdb ran MiXCR on the multiplex PCR reads and lists one entry per CDR3 protein. The sample records about 350,000 distinct CDR3 sequences, under 20% being singletons. This clonotype was seen repeatedly, ten times or more.

This receptor was identified in a woman aged 18-35 years with Graves' hyperthyroidism. The chain links TRBV10-3 to TRBJ2-2; D might be TRBD2 (5 bases). The specimen sequenced was blood. Here the CDR3 DNA reads TGTGCCATCAGTGAGGGTCGGGGTTACACCGGGGAGCTGTTTTTT. This encodes CAISEGRGYTGELFF.